A selection of T cell receptor beta chains follows, all from one sample in a study of T cells in Graves' hyperthyroidism and ophthalmopathy. TCRdb re-derived calls from the multiplex PCR reads in MiXCR, one entry per CDR3 protein. The top ten clones hold less than 30% of a sample with some 490,000 distinct CDR3 sequences, about 16% of them seen once. Specimen: blood. These receptors were taken from a woman in her 30s with Graves' ophthalmopathy. The CDR3 runs from the conserved cysteine through the conserved F or W. D genes are given only for firm matches. Clone sizes are given selectively: once, few, many, or a class where the clone is expanded.

d_call,j_call,clone_size,v_call,cdr3_nt,cdr3_aa
TRBD1,TRBJ2-1,many,TRBV2,TGTGCCAGCAGCGAGGACAGGGCAGCGTTCTTC,CASSEDRAAFF
TRBD1,TRBJ1-4,-,TRBV15,TGTGCCACCAGCAGAGAGTTGACAGGGGGAAATGAAAAACTGTTTTTT,CATSRELTGGNEKLFF
TRBD2,TRBJ2-7,-,TRBV30,TGTGCCTGGAGTGTAACGAGCGGGAGTTTCGAGCAGTACTTC,CAWSVTSGSFEQYF
-,TRBJ2-7,many,TRBV20-1,TGCAGTGCTGAGGGGAGAGGGAAGTTCCCCCCCTACGAGCAGTACTTC,CSAEGRGKFPPYEQYF
-,TRBJ2-1,many,TRBV6-2/TRBV6-3,TGTGCCAGCAGTTACTCGTCCGGGGATGAGCAGTTCTTC,CASSYSSGDEQFF
-,TRBJ2-7,many,TRBV20-1,TGCAGTGCTAGGACAGGGAGGAACGAGCAGTACTTC,CSARTGRNEQYF
-,TRBJ2-1,many,TRBV28,TGTGCCAGCAGATCTCTGCTCCATGAGCAGTTCTTC,CASRSLLHEQFF
TRBD2,TRBJ2-1,few,TRBV5-1,TGCGCCAGCAGCTTGTCCCTAGCGGGAGTGGAGGAGCAGTTCTTC,CASSLSLAGVEEQFF
-,TRBJ1-2,-,TRBV11-2,TGTGCCAGCAGCTTAGGACCCAGGGATGGCTACACCTTC,CASSLGPRDGYTF
-,TRBJ2-5,many,TRBV7-2,TGTGCCAGCAGCATACAGGTGTACCAAGAGACCCAGTACTTC,CASSIQVYQETQYF
TRBD2,TRBJ2-7,many,TRBV20-1,TGCAGTGCTAGAGACCCTTCACTAGCGGGAGAACAAGAGCAGTACTTC,CSARDPSLAGEQEQYF
-,TRBJ2-7,many,TRBV20-1,TGCAGTGCTAGGGGCCCGGACAGCTACGAGCAGTACTTC,CSARGPDSYEQYF
-,TRBJ2-7,-,TRBV18,TGTGCCAGCTCACCACTTCGGGGATCTGACGAGCAGTACTTC,CASSPLRGSDEQYF
-,TRBJ1-6,many,TRBV28,TGTGCCAGCATCCTCTCCGGGGATTCACCCCTCCACTTT,CASILSGDSPLHF
-,TRBJ2-3,few,TRBV28,TGTGCCACTACGACTGGCACAGATACGCAGTATTTT,CATTTGTDTQYF
-,TRBJ2-1,-,TRBV7-2,TGTGCCAGCAGCTTCCCACTGAATGAGCAGTTCTTC,CASSFPLNEQFF
-,TRBJ1-1,few,TRBV6-1,TGTGCCAGCAGTAAAGACCCTGCGGATACTGAAGCTTTCTTT,CASSKDPADTEAFF
-,TRBJ2-7,-,TRBV19,TGTGCCAGTAGTATCGGACTTGGATGGCCTACCTACGAGCAGTACTTC,CASSIGLGWPTYEQYF
-,TRBJ1-2,many,TRBV10-1,TGCGCCAGCAGTGAGCAACAAAGCGATGGCTACACCTTC,CASSEQQSDGYTF
TRBD1,TRBJ1-2,many,TRBV12-3/TRBV12-4,TGTGCCAGCAGTTTATCGGGCAGGGGGTACACCTTC,CASSLSGRGYTF
TRBD1,TRBJ2-2,-,TRBV5-1,TGCGCCAGCAGCTTGGGCCCGGGGACAGCGAACACCGGGGAGCTGTTTTTT,CASSLGPGTANTGELFF
-,TRBJ2-6,-,TRBV5-5,TGTGCCAGCAGCTTTCTCGGATACTCTGGGGCCAACGTCCTGACTTTC,CASSFLGYSGANVLTF
-,TRBJ2-5,-,TRBV6-1,TGTGCCAGCAGTGGGGGAAGGCTAGCCGAGACCCAGTACTTC,CASSGGRLAETQYF
TRBD2,TRBJ2-1,many,TRBV5-6,TGTGCCAGCAGCTTGCCTAGCGGGTCGGTGGGGCAGTTCTTC,CASSLPSGSVGQFF